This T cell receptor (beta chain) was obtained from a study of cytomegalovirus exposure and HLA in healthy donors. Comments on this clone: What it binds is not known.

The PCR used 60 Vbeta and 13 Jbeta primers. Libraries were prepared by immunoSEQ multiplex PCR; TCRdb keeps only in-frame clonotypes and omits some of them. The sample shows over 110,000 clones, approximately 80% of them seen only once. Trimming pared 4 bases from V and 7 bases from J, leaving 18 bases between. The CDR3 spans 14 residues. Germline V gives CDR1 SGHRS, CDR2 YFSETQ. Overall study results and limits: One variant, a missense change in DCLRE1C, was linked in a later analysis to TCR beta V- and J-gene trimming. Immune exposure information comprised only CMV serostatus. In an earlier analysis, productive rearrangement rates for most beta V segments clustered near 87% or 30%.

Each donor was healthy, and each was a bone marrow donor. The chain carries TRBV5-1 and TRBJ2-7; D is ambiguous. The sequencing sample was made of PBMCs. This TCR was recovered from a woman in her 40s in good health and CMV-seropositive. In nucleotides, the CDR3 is TGCGCCAGCAGCGCTATAGATGGGCAGAGAGAGCAGTACTTC. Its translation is CASSAIDGQREQYF.